This TCR beta chain appears in the sequencing data of a study of T-cell reconstitution after alpha-beta-depleted transplantation in children. Points from the study as a whole: Among T cells one year after transplant, newly produced cells accounted for most counts and diversity. Reported findings indicate that, about two months after transplant, alpha-beta T cells came from several hundred expanded clones, which were derived from non-depleted graft cells.

In the case of this clonotype: No antigen is known for it.

The authors prepared the TCRbeta library with unique molecular identifiers. TCRdb reanalysed the PCR reads using MiXCR and keeps one entry per CDR3 protein. Counted here are about 980,000 distinct CDR3 sequences, roughly 29% occurring once; the ten biggest clones make up about 28%. This CDR3 is built from 16 residues. Trimming left V 5 bases short and J 3 bases short, with 18 bases between. The sequence was collected from a boy in the first two years of life who had a stem cell transplant for SCID, so the T cells may come from the graft donor. The gene calls are TRBV12-3 or TRBV12-4 and TRBJ2-3; D is perhaps TRBD1 (5 bases). The sample was PBMCs, mostly from graft donor cells, taken 360 days after TCRalphabeta/CD19-depleted stem cell transplant. CDR3 region: CASSRLLDPGTDTQYF. CDR3 DNA sequence: TGTGCCAGCAGTCGACTTCTGGACCCAGGGACAGATACGCAGTATTTT.